What follows describes a single T cell receptor beta chain. The germline V gene has CDR1 SGHAT and CDR2 FQNNGV. V shed 1 base and J shed 4 bases, with 10 bases lying between them. The CDR3 loop spans 15 amino acids. An amount of RNA that ranged from roughly 0.45 to 1 ug was reverse transcribed with random hexamers. The immunoSEQ assay covered 54 Vbeta and 13 Jbeta segments for CDR3. MiXCR was run by TCRdb on the immunoSEQ multiplex PCR reads, yielding one entry per CDR3 protein. The table has about 130,000 distinct CDR3 sequences, 85% to 95% seen once; the top ten hold about 0.18%. The sample belongs to a study of CD8 T cells in Susac syndrome.

This chain joins TRBV11-2 and TRBJ1-4; a possible D gene is TRBD1 (5 bases). The sequence was obtained from a human donor with Susac syndrome. Sequencing input: CD8+ T cells from PBMCs. The CDR3 reads CASSLGQTINEKLFF. CDR3 bases: TGTGCCAGCAGCTTAGGACAGACTATTAATGAAAAACTGTTTTTT.